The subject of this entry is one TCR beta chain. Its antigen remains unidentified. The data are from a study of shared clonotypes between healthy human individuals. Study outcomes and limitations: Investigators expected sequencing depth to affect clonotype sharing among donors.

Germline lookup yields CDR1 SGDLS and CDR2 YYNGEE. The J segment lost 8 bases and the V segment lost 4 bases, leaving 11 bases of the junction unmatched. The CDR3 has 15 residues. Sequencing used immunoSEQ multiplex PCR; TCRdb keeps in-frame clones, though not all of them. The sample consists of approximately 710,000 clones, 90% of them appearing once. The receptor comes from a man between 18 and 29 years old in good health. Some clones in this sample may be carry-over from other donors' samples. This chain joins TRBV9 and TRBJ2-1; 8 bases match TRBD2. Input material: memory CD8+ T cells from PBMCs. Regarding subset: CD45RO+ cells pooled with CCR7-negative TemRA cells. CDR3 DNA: TGTGCCAGCAGCACTATGGGACTAGTTGGCGATGAGCAGTTCTTC. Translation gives CASSTMGLVGDEQFF.